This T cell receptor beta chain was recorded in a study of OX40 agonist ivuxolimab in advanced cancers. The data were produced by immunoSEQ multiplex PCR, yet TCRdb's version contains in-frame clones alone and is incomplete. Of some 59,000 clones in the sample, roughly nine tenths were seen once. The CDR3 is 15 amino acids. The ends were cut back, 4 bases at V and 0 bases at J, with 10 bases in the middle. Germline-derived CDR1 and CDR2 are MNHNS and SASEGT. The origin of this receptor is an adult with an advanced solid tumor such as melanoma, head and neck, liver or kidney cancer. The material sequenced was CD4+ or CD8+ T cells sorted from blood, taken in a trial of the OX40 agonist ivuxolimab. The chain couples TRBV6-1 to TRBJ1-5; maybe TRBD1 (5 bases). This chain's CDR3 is CASSVVGGSNQPQHF. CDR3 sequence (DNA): TGTGCCAGCAGTGTTGTGGGGGGTAGCAATCAGCCCCAGCATTTT.